This TCR beta chain was observed in a study of T cell responses to AZD1222 COVID-19 vaccine. Findings of the study overall: Possibly, clonal diversity was underestimated; donors were largely white British and included more females. Nearly half of unique spike-specific TCRs reportedly avoided B.1.351 and B.1.1.7 mutated regions.

The repertoire was sequenced with immunoSEQ multiplex PCR; TCRdb's copy has only in-frame clones and lacks some. The sample has tens of thousands of clones, 75% to 85% seen once. This clone was detected only once. The antigen remains undetermined. CDR1 and CDR2 (germline): GTSNPN, SVGIG (reference sequence). Trimming cost V 4 bases and J 7 bases, with 14 bases left between them. The length of the CDR3 is 14 residues. V usage is TRBV30 and J usage is TRBJ1-6; D not resolved. This receptor was obtained from an adult in good health. The sequences come from peripheral blood, collected on day 0 of AZD1222 vaccination. The CDR3 nucleotides are TGTGCCTGGAAAGGAATACACGGAAATTCACCCCTCCACTTT. Translating gives CAWKGIHGNSPLHF.